These 7 T cell receptor beta chains originate from one sample sequenced in a study of cytomegalovirus exposure and HLA in healthy donors. Both 60 Vbeta primers and 13 Jbeta primers went into the PCR. Method: immunoSEQ multiplex PCR; TCRdb's copy keeps in-frame clones and lacks some. The sample carries 100,000 to 150,000 clones, 55% to 75% recorded once. Specimen: PBMCs. The receptors were gathered from a woman in her thirties or forties in good health and CMV-seropositive.

This clone has only a few counts. This chain connects TRBV2 to TRBJ1-2; D perhaps matches TRBD1 (5 bases). The germline gives CDR1 SNHLY, CDR2 FYNNEI. The CDR3 runs to 15 residues. Deletions cut 9 bases from V and 4 bases from J, with 21 bases between. This chain's CDR3 is CARERGPMSGYGYTF. The CDR3 nucleotides read TGTGCCAGAGAGCGGGGACCGATGTCTGGCTATGGCTACACCTTC.

The V gene is TRBV6-6, the J gene TRBJ2-7, with D possibly being TRBD1 (6 bases). The V gene's germline CDR1 is MNHNY and CDR2 SVGAGI (reference sequence). Between the trimmed V and J ends, which lost 7 bases and 2 bases, there was a span of 15 bases. The CDR3 loop spans 14 amino acids. CDR3 coding DNA: TGTGCCAGCACTGAGTCGACAGGCGCCTACGAGCAGTACTTC. This translates into CASTESTGAYEQYF.

The chain is built from TRBV2 and TRBJ2-5; D unresolved. V was cut by 4 bases and J by 0 bases, with 12 bases left in between. Germline V gene lookup returns CDR1 SNHLY and CDR2 FYNNEI. The CDR3 covers 15 residues. The CDR3 region is CASSAYPRNQETQYF. CDR3 bases: TGTGCCAGCAGTGCCTACCCCCGAAACCAAGAGACCCAGTACTTC.

This rearrangement joins TRBV9 to TRBJ1-2, with a tentative D call TRBD1 (5 bases). The CDR3 loop spans 13 amino acids. Germline loops: CDR1 SGDLS, CDR2 YYNGEE. Between the trimmed V and J ends, which lost 4 bases and 5 bases, there was a span of 12 bases. This CDR3 is CASSTGTGYGYTF. The CDR3 DNA follows: TGTGCCAGCAGCACAGGCACTGGGTATGGCTACACCTTC.

V and J are TRBV6-1 and TRBJ1-1; D perhaps matches TRBD1 (6 bases). Germline V gene data show CDR1 as MNHNS and CDR2 as SASEGT. The V end was cut by 6 bases, the J end by 11 bases, with 22 bases between. The CDR3 has 14 residues. CDR3 nucleotides: TGTGCCAGCAGCCGGGCAGGGGAGGGAGTAGAGGCTTTCTTT. This gives the protein CASSRAGEGVEAFF.

V gene TRBV29-1 combines with J gene TRBJ1-3; no firm D call. The CDR3 runs 11 residues. Looked up from germline, CDR1 is SQVTM and CDR2 is ANQGSEA. Trimming cost V 3 bases and J 2 bases, with 2 bases left between them. The CDR3 DNA reads as TGCAGCGTTGACGCTGGAAACACCATATATTTT. It specifies CSVDAGNTIYF.

This clone came up once. CDR3 sequence: CASIIRTVSDMNTEAFF. The DNA of the CDR3 is TGTGCCAGCATAATCAGGACAGTAAGTGACATGAACACTGAAGCTTTCTTT. The chain couples TRBV6-4 to TRBJ1-1, with D perhaps matching TRBD1 (6 bases). Trimming pared 7 bases from V and 0 bases from J, leaving 21 bases between. This CDR3 region has 17 residues. CDR1 is MRHNA and CDR2 is SNTAGT in the germline V gene.